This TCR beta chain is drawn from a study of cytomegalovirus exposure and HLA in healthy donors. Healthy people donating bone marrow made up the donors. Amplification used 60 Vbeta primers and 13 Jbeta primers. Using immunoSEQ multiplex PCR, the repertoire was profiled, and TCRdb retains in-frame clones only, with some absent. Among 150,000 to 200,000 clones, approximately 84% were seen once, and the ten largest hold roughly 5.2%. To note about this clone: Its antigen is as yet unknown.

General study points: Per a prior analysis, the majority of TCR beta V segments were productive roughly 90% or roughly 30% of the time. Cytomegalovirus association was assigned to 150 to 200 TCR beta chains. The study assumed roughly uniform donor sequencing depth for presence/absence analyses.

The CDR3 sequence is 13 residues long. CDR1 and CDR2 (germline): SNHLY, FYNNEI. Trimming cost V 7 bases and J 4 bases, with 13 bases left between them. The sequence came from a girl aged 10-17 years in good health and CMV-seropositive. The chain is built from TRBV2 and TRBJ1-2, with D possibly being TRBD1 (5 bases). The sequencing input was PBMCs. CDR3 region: CASTRDFPYGYTF. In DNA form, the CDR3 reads TGTGCCAGCACACGGGACTTTCCCTATGGCTACACCTTC.